The clone carrying this TCR beta chain was seen a few times. Its antigen is unidentified. The CDR3 totals 15 residues. Germline V gene lookup returns CDR1 MGHRA and CDR2 YSYEKL. Deletions cut 6 bases from V and 3 bases from J, with 15 bases between. This specimen belongs to a study of cytomegalovirus exposure and HLA in healthy donors. Study-wide results and caveats: Across HLA loci, a later analysis found differing TCR association rates, with DRB1 most and HLA-C fewest. Most TCR beta V segments were productive about 87% or about 30% of the time in an earlier analysis.

PCR employed 60 Vbeta and 13 Jbeta primers. Here immunoSEQ multiplex PCR was the method, and the copy in TCRdb shows in-frame clones only, minus some. The sample records about 130,000 clones, approximately 17% being singletons. The TCR sequence derives from a female donor in good health and CMV-seropositive. This chain links TRBV4-1 with TRBJ1-3; D remains unclear. The material sequenced was PBMCs. This CDR3 is CASSPRLGGGNTIYF. The CDR3 bases are TGCGCCAGCAGTCCCCGACTTGGCGGTGGAAACACCATATATTTT.